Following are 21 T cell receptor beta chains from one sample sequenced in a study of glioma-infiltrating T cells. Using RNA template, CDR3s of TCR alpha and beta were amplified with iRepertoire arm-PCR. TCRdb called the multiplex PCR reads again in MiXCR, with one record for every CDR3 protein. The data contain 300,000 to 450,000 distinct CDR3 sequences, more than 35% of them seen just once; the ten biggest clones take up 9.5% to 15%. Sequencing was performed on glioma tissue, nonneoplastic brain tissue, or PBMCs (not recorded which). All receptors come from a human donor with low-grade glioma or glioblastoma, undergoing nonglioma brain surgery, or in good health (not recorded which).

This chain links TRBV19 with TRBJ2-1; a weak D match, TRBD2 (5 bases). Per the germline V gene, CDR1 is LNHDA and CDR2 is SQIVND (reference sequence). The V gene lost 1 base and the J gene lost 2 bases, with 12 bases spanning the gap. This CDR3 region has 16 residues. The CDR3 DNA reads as TGTGCCAGTAGTATAGTTGTAGCGATCGCCTACAATGAGCAGTTCTTC. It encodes CASSIVVAIAYNEQFF.

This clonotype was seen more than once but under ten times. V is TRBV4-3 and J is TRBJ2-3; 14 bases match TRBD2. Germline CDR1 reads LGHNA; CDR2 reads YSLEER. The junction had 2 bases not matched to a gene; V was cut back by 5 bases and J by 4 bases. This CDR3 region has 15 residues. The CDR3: CASSGTSGRPDTQYF. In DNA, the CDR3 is TGCGCCAGCAGCGGGACTAGCGGGAGACCAGATACGCAGTATTTT.

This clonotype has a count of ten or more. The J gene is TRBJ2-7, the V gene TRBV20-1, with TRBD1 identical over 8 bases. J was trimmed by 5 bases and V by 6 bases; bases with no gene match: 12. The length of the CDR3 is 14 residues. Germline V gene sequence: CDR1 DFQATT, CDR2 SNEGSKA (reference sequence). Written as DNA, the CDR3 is TGCAGTGCCAGTAGACAGGGGCGAGGGGACGAGCAGTACTTC. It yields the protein CSASRQGRGDEQYF.

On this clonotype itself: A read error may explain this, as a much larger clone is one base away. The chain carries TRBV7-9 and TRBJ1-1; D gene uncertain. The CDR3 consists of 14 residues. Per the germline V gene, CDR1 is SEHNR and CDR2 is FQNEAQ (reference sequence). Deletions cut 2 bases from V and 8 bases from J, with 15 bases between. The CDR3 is CASSLFMPRDEAFF. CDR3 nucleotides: TGTGCCAGCAGCTTATTTATGCCCCGAGACGAAGCTTTCTTT. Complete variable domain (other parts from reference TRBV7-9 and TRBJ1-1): DTGVSQNPRHKITKRGQNVTFRCDPISEHNRLYWYRQTLGQGPEFLTYFQNEAQLEKSRLLSDRFSAERPKGSFSTLEIQRTEQGDSAMYLCASSLFMPRDEAFFGQGTRLTVV.

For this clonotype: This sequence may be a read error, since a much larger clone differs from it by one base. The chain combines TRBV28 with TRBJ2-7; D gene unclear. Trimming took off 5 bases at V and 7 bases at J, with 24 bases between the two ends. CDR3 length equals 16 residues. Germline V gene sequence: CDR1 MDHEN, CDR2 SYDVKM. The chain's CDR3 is CASSPHLATGRWEQYF. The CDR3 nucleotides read TGTGCCAGCAGTCCTCACCTGGCGACCGGTAGGTGGGAGCAGTACTTC.

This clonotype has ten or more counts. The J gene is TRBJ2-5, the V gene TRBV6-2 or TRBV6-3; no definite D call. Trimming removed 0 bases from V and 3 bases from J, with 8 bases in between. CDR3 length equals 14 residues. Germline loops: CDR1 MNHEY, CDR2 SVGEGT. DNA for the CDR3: TGTGCCAGCAGTTACTCGTACTGGGAAGAGACCCAGTACTTC. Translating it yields CASSYSYWEETQYF.

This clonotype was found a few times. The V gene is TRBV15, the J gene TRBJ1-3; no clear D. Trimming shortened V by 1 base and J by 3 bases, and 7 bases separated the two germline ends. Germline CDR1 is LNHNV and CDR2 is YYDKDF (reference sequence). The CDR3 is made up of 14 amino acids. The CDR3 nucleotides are TGTGCCACCAGCAGAGGCATTTATGGAAACACCATATATTTT. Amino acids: CATSRGIYGNTIYF.

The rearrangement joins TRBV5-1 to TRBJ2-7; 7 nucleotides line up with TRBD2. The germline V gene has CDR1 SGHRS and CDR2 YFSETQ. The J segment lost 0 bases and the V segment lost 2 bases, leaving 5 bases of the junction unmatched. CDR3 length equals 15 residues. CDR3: CASSLLASSSYEQYF. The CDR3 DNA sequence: TGCGCCAGCAGCTTACTAGCGTCGAGCTCCTACGAGCAGTACTTC.

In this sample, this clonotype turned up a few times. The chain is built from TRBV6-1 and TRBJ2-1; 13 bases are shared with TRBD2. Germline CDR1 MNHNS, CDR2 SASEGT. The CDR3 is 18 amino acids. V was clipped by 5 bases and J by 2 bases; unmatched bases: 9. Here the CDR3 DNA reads TGTGCCAGCAGTTCCGGGACTAGCGGGGCTTCGCCCTACAATGAGCAGTTCTTC. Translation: CASSSGTSGASPYNEQFF.

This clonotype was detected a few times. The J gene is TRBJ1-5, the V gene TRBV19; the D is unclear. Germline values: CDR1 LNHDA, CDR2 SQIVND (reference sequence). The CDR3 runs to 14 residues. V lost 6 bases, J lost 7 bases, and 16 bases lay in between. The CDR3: CASSPRGMGQPQHF. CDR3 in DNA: TGTGCCAGTAGCCCCCGTGGCATGGGACAGCCCCAGCATTTT.

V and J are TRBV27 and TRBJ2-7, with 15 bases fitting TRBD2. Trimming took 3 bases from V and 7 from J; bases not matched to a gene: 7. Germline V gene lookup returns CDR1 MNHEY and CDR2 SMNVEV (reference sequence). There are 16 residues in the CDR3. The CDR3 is CASSFGLAGGPREQYF. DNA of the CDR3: TGTGCCAGCAGTTTCGGACTAGCGGGAGGGCCTAGGGAGCAGTACTTC.

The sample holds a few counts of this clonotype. CDR3 residues: CASSLAVTDTQYF. CDR3 sequence (DNA): TGTGCCAGCAGCTTAGCGGTTACAGATACGCAGTATTTT. V is TRBV7-9 and J is TRBJ2-3, with no clear D. CDR3 length: 13 residues. The V end lost 0 bases, the J end lost 3 bases, and 4 bases lay between the germline ends. Germline loops: CDR1 SEHNR, CDR2 FQNEAQ (reference sequence).

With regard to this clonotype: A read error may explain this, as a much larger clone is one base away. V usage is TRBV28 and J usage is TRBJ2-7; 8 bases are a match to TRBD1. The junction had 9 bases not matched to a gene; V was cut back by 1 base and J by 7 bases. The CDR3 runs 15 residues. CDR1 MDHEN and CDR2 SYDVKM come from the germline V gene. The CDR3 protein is CASSLFGDRGDEQYF. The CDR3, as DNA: TGTGCCAGCAGTTTATTTGGTGACAGGGGAGATGAGCAGTACTTC.

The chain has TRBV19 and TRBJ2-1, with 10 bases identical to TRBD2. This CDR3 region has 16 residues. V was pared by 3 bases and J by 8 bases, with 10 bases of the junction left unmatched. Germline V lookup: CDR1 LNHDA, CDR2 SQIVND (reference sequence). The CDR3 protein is CASSIRAGGFKDEQFF. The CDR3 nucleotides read TGTGCCAGTAGTATCAGAGCGGGAGGGTTTAAAGATGAGCAGTTCTTC.

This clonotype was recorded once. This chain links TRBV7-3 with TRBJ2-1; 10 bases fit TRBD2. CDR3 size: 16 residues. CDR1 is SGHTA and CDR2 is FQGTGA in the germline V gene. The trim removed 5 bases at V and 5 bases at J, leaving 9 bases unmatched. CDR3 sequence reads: CASSLLTSGRDNEQFF. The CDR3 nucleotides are TGTGCCAGCAGCCTCCTGACTAGCGGGCGCGACAATGAGCAGTTCTTC.

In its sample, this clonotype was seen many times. The CDR3 reads CASSLRTSGNEQFF. In DNA form, the CDR3 reads TGTGCCAGCAGTCTCCGGACTAGCGGCAATGAGCAGTTCTTC. The V call is TRBV6-1, the J call TRBJ2-1; 10 positions agree with TRBD2. The germline CDR1 and CDR2 sequences are MNHNS and SASEGT. The CDR3 covers 14 residues. The V and J ends lost 5 bases and 6 bases, in that order; junction bases with no gene match: 4.

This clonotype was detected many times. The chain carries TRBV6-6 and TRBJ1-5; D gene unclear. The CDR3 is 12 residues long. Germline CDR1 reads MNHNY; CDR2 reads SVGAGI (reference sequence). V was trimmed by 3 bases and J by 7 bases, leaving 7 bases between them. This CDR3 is CASSYSGQPQHF. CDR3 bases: TGTGCCAGCAGTTATTCGGGCCAGCCCCAGCATTTT.

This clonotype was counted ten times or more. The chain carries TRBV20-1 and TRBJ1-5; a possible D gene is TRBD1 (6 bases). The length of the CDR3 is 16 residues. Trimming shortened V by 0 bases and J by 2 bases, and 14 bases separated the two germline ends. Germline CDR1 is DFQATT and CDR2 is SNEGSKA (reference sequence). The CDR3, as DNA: TGCAGTGCTAGAGAAGGGGGTGATGTTGGCAATCAGCCCCAGCATTTT. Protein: CSAREGGDVGNQPQHF.

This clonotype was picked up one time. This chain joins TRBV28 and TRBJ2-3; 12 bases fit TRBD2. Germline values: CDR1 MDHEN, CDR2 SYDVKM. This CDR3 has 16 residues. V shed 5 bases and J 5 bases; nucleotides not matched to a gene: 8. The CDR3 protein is CASSIGLAGRKDTQYF. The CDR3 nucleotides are TGTGCCAGCAGTATCGGACTAGCGGGACGGAAAGATACGCAGTATTTT.

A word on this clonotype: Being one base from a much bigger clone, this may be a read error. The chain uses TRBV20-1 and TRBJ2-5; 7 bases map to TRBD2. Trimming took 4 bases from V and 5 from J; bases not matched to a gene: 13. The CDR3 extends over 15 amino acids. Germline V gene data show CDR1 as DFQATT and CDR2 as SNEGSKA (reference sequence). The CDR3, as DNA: TGCAGTGCTATCTCTGGGCGGGAGCCGGGGGAGACCCAGTACTTC. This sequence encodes CSAISGREPGETQYF.

DNA for the CDR3: TGTGCCAGCAGCTTATATGGGCCCGGGACTGAAGCTTTCTTT. Its protein product is CASSLYGPGTEAFF. V and J are TRBV11-1 and TRBJ1-1; D is unresolved. CDR3 length: 14 amino acids. The ends were cut back, 2 bases at V and 5 bases at J, with 12 bases in the middle. In germline, CDR1 is SGHAT, CDR2 FQDESV (reference sequence). The full variable domain, in which reference TRBV11-1 and TRBJ1-1 provide the parts outside the CDR3, is EAEVAQSPRYKITEKSQAVAFWCDPISGHATLYWYRQILGQGPELLVQFQDESVVDDSQLPKDRFSAERLKGVDSTLKIQPAELGDSAMYLCASSLYGPGTEAFFGQGTRLTVV.